Sequencing of this T cell receptor (beta chain) was carried out in a study of Graves' ophthalmopathy and Graves' hyperthyroidism. Study-level background: Upon initial diagnosis and before any treatment, peripheral blood was collected. Regarding the study as a whole: The model's ophthalmopathy progression predictions had approximately 65% sensitivity and 72.22% specificity.

RNA transcripts served as template for amplifying TCR beta CDR3 sequences. HTBI primers served in a first-round RT-PCR, which a second-round multiplex PCR followed. TCRdb reanalysed the multiplex PCR reads using MiXCR and keeps one entry per CDR3 protein. The table shows almost 750,000 distinct CDR3 sequences, with around 40% occurring only once. The germline CDR1 and CDR2 sequences are SGHDN and FVKESK. This CDR3 is 14 amino acids long. Ophthalmopathy donors showed moderate-to-severe activity, CAS ≥3, NOSPECS ≥4 and a duration under 3 months. PBMCs were isolated by Ficoll-Paque density gradient centrifugation, using roughly 11 ml of fresh peripheral blood as the starting material. Of note for this clonotype: The target antigen is unknown. Sequence at one end of the junction differs from germline and may be a read error.

The sample was peripheral blood. This chain uses TRBV14 with TRBJ2-7; D is tentatively TRBD1 or TRBD2 (5 bases each). The clonotype originates from an adult man with Graves' ophthalmopathy. This CDR3 reads CASSQDSAGGAGEF. The CDR3 DNA reads as TGTGCCAGCAGCCAAGACTCCGCGGGTGGGGCTGGGGAATTC.